The rows below give T cell receptor beta chains drawn from one sample of a study of OX40 agonist ivuxolimab in advanced cancers. The assay was immunoSEQ multiplex PCR, and TCRdb's table has in-frame clones only and misses some. This sample yields 90,000 to 100,000 clones, of which roughly 90% are seen a single time; roughly 0.79% belongs to the top ten. Source: CD4+ or CD8+ T cells sorted from blood, taken in a trial of the OX40 agonist ivuxolimab. The source is an adult with an advanced solid tumor such as melanoma, head and neck, liver or kidney cancer. Both conserved end residues are part of each CDR3. D genes are given only for firm matches. The size field is filled for only some rows; it gives once, few, many or a size class.

size: -; V: TRBV7-2; D: TRBD2; J: TRBJ2-7; CDR3: CASSRGLAGPWEQYF; DNA: TGTGCCAGCAGCCGCGGACTAGCGGGGCCTTGGGAGCAGTACTTC
size: -; V: TRBV11-2; D: TRBD2; J: TRBJ2-7; CDR3: CASSLDLGSGGASAYEQYF; DNA: TGTGCCAGCAGCTTAGATCTGGGGAGCGGGGGTGCTTCCGCCTACGAGCAGTACTTC
size: -; V: TRBV5-1; D: -; J: TRBJ1-4; CDR3: CASSRPDTSNEKLFF; DNA: TGCGCCAGCAGCCGACCAGACACTAGCAATGAAAAACTGTTTTTT
size: -; V: TRBV11-2; D: -; J: TRBJ2-1; CDR3: CASSLVRRYNEQFF; DNA: TGTGCCAGCAGCTTAGTTCGGCGATACAATGAGCAGTTCTTC
size: -; V: TRBV15; D: -; J: TRBJ2-3; CDR3: CATSRGTLTDTQYF; DNA: TGTGCCACCAGCAGGGGGACACTCACAGATACGCAGTATTTT
size: -; V: TRBV18; D: TRBD1; J: TRBJ1-1; CDR3: CASSGQGDTEAFF; DNA: TGTGCCAGCTCAGGGCAGGGGGACACTGAAGCTTTCTTT
size: -; V: TRBV5-1; D: -; J: TRBJ1-2; CDR3: CASSNGGDYGYTF; DNA: TGCGCCAGCAGCAATGGTGGGGACTATGGCTACACCTTC
size: -; V: TRBV7-2; D: -; J: TRBJ1-2; CDR3: CASSLDSGYGYTF; DNA: TGTGCCAGCAGCTTAGATTCCGGGTATGGCTACACCTTC
size: few; V: TRBV7-9; D: -; J: TRBJ1-1; CDR3: CASSFGSTEAFF; DNA: TGTGCCAGCAGCTTCGGGTCCACTGAAGCTTTCTTT
size: -; V: TRBV4-1; D: -; J: TRBJ2-3; CDR3: CASSQFGGGPYTQYF; DNA: TGCGCCAGCAGCCAGTTTGGGGGGGGGCCCTATACGCAGTATTTT